The 26 T cell receptor beta chains below were found in one sample sequenced in a study of STAT5B mutations in CD4+ large granular lymphocyte leukemia. The table came from immunoSEQ multiplex PCR; TCRdb's copy has only in-frame clones and leaves some out. Of about 45,000 clones in the sample, around 86% were seen once. The sample was CD4+ T cells from blood buffy coats. The receptors stem from a human donor in good health.

The V gene is TRBV5-5, the J gene TRBJ1-3; D may be TRBD1 (6 bases). The V gene's germline CDR1 is SGHKS and CDR2 YYEKEE (reference sequence). The ends were cut back, 3 bases at V and 1 base at J, with 17 bases in the middle. The CDR3 is 17 residues long. In DNA form, the CDR3 reads TGTGCCAGCAGCTGGGGGGGCAGGGACGTTTCTGGAAACACCATATATTTT. Translating it yields CASSWGGRDVSGNTIYF.

This chain joins TRBV11-3 and TRBJ2-7; 7 bases agree with TRBD1. V dropped 5 bases and J dropped 6; count of bases not matched to a gene: 10. This CDR3 has 14 amino acids. CDR1 is SGHNT and CDR2 is YENEEA in the germline V gene. CDR3 loop: CASSTRTGSFEQYF. The CDR3 DNA sequence: TGTGCCAGCAGCACGCGGACAGGTTCGTTCGAGCAGTACTTC.

The chain recombines TRBV11-1 with TRBJ2-3, with a tentative D call TRBD2 (5 bases). V lost 8 bases to trimming and J lost 4 bases, with 22 bases between them. Germline V gene sequence: CDR1 SGHAT, CDR2 FQDESV (reference sequence). CDR3 length equals 16 residues. The CDR3 DNA sequence: TGTGCCAGCGCCCGGAGTACGGGAACTATCCCAGATACGCAGTATTTT. Translating it yields CASARSTGTIPDTQYF.

The CDR3: CAISERGEVYGYTF. Here the CDR3 DNA reads TGTGCCATCAGTGAAAGGGGGGAGGTCTATGGCTACACCTTC. The V call is TRBV10-3, the J call TRBJ1-2; D may be TRBD1 (6 bases). V shed 3 bases and J shed 4 bases, with 12 bases lying between them. This CDR3 is 14 amino acids long. CDR1 and CDR2 (germline): ENHRY, SYGVKD.

The CDR3 region is CASSPTGTRNTIYF. CDR3 DNA: TGTGCCAGCAGTCCCACCGGGACAAGAAACACCATATATTTT. The chain links TRBV6-1 to TRBJ1-3; D is possibly TRBD1 (6 bases). Germline V gives CDR1 MNHNS, CDR2 SASEGT. This CDR3 has 14 residues. V was cut by 5 bases and J by 5 bases, with 13 bases left in between.

The DNA for the CDR3 is TGTGCCAGCAGCGTTGGAGGGACCGGGGGAGCAGATACGCAGTATTTT. This sequence encodes CASSVGGTGGADTQYF. The V gene is TRBV9, the J gene TRBJ2-3; maybe TRBD2 (6 bases). The V and J ends lost 2 bases and 4 bases respectively, with 17 bases between them. CDR3 length equals 16 residues. Germline-derived CDR1 and CDR2 are SGDLS and YYNGEE.

The J gene is TRBJ2-7, the V gene TRBV18; D not certain. V was pared by 6 bases and J by 4 bases, with 19 bases between. This CDR3 is built from 15 residues. From germline, CDR1 is KGHSH and CDR2 LQKENI. In DNA, the CDR3 is TGTGCCAGCTCTCTCACTAAAGGCTCCCTTTACGAGCAGTACTTC. Translated, it gives CASSLTKGSLYEQYF.

This clone was seen a few times. V usage is TRBV4-1 and J usage is TRBJ1-5; D gene uncertain. Between the trimmed V and J ends, which lost 3 bases and 1 base, there was a span of 10 bases. The germline V gene has CDR1 MGHRA and CDR2 YSYEKL. This CDR3 has 15 amino acids. As DNA, the CDR3 is TGCGCCAGCAGCCAGGGAATCATAAGCAATCAGCCCCAGCATTTT. The encoded protein is CASSQGIISNQPQHF.

V and J are TRBV5-1 and TRBJ2-7; the D gene could be TRBD1 or TRBD2 (6 bases each). The CDR3 runs 13 residues. CDR1 and CDR2 (germline): SGHRS, YFSETQ. Trimming removed 4 bases from V and 7 bases from J, with 15 bases in between. CDR3 residues: CASSGGPALEQYF. Here the CDR3 DNA reads TGCGCCAGCAGCGGGGGGCCCGCCCTAGAGCAGTACTTC.

J is TRBJ1-1 and V is TRBV18; TRBD1 agrees at 8 bases. The length of the CDR3 is 15 residues. CDR1 and CDR2 (germline): KGHSH, LQKENI. Trimming removed 6 bases from V and 5 bases from J; junction bases left unmatched: 11. CDR3 sequence: CASSLNRGRTTEAFF. The DNA of the CDR3 is TGTGCCAGCTCCCTAAACAGGGGGAGAACGACTGAAGCTTTCTTT.

V and J are TRBV19 and TRBJ1-5; perhaps TRBD1 as D (5 bases). This CDR3 contains 17 residues. V gave up 0 bases and J gave up 0 bases, with 12 bases separating them. The germline V gene encodes CDR1 LNHDA and CDR2 SQIVND (reference sequence). CDR3 sequence: CASSIDRQPYSNQPQHF. The CDR3 bases are TGTGCCAGTAGTATAGATCGACAGCCTTATAGCAATCAGCCCCAGCATTTT.

This chain joins TRBV10-3 and TRBJ2-3, with a possible D match to TRBD1 (5 bases). Trimming shortened V by 8 bases and J by 1 base, and 7 bases separated the two germline ends. CDR1 is ENHRY, CDR2 SYGVKD, per germline. The CDR3 is 12 amino acids. The CDR3 DNA follows: TGTGCCATCTGGGGCGGCACAGATACGCAGTATTTT. This encodes CAIWGGTDTQYF.

The chain uses TRBV9 and TRBJ2-3; no firm D call. This CDR3 has 14 residues. V was clipped by 0 bases and J by 2 bases, with 7 bases between them. CDR1 and CDR2 (germline): SGDLS, YYNGEE. Here the CDR3 reads CASSVDFVTDTQYF. The DNA of the CDR3 is TGTGCCAGCAGCGTAGATTTTGTCACAGATACGCAGTATTTT.

The rearrangement links TRBV4-1 to TRBJ2-1; 11 bases line up with TRBD2. Per germline, CDR1 MGHRA and CDR2 YSYEKL. The V and J ends lost 2 bases and 0 bases, in that order; junction bases with no gene match: 12. The CDR3 totals 20 residues. CDR3 loop: CASSQPGLAGGRASYNEQFF. In DNA, the CDR3 is TGCGCCAGCAGCCAACCCGGACTAGCGGGCGGGAGAGCCTCCTACAATGAGCAGTTCTTC.

This CDR3 reads CASSLDSSSVGYTF. The CDR3, as DNA: TGTGCCAGCAGCTTGGACTCGTCTTCTGTGGGCTACACCTTC. The V and J genes are TRBV5-8 and TRBJ1-2; D is unclear. CDR3 length equals 14 residues. Germline lookup yields CDR1 SGHTS and CDR2 YDEGEE. V lost 0 bases and J 8 bases, leaving 14 bases between the germline ends.

This clone was detected once. The V call is TRBV6-1, the J call TRBJ2-1, with TRBD1 identical over 8 bases. CDR1 MNHNS and CDR2 SASEGT come from the germline V gene. The length of the CDR3 is 15 residues. J gave up 8 bases and V 5 bases, and 11 bases lay outside the gene matches. DNA of the CDR3: TGTGCCAGCAGTCGAGACCCGACAGGGGCCGATGAGCAGTTCTTC. Translating it yields CASSRDPTGADEQFF.

The J gene is TRBJ1-2, the V gene TRBV11-1; a weak D match, TRBD1 (5 bases). V lost 4 bases, J lost 8 bases, and 17 bases lay in between. CDR1 is SGHAT and CDR2 is FQDESV in the germline V gene (reference sequence). This CDR3 contains 14 residues. The CDR3 region has the DNA TGTGCCAGCAGCTCCCAGGCAGGGCGAGGCGGCTACACCTTC. Amino acid sequence: CASSSQAGRGGYTF. The entire variable domain, with the rest obtained from reference TRBV11-1 and TRBJ1-2, is as follows: EAEVAQSPRYKITEKSQAVAFWCDPISGHATLYWYRQILGQGPELLVQFQDESVVDDSQLPKDRFSAERLKGVDSTLKIQPAELGDSAMYLCASSSQAGRGGYTFGSGTRLTVV.

CDR3 nucleotide sequence: TGTGCCAGCAGTCCCCACAGGGGGCCAAGAAAGGACGACTATAGCAATCAGCCCCAGCATTTT. Its protein is CASSPHRGPRKDDYSNQPQHF. The chain employs TRBV27 and TRBJ1-5, with 9 bases fitting TRBD1. V lost 5 bases and J lost 0; bases outside the gene matches: 20. The germline CDR1 and CDR2 sequences are MNHEY and SMNVEV (reference sequence). The CDR3 length is 21 residues.

In this sample, this clone turned up once. The chain employs TRBV30 and TRBJ2-1; D is ambiguous. CDR3 length equals 15 residues. Looked up from germline, CDR1 is GTSNPN and CDR2 is SVGIG (reference sequence). Deletions cut 1 base from V and 9 bases from J, with 19 bases between. Here the CDR3 DNA reads TGTGCCTGGAGTGATTTGACCCCAATAGGGTCTGAGCAGTTCTTC. Translated, it gives CAWSDLTPIGSEQFF.

This chain connects TRBV28 to TRBJ2-7; D gene ambiguous. The V gene lost 4 bases and the J gene lost 1 base, with 20 bases spanning the gap. From germline, CDR1 is MDHEN and CDR2 SYDVKM. The CDR3 runs 17 residues. The CDR3 loop reads CASSSPRVATFSYEQYF. CDR3 sequence (DNA): TGTGCCAGCAGTTCTCCCCGGGTAGCCACTTTTTCCTACGAGCAGTACTTC. The variable domain in full, with the rest retrieved from reference TRBV28 and TRBJ2-7, is DVKVTQSSRYLVKRTGEKVFLECVQDMDHENMFWYRQDPGLGLRLIYFSYDVKMKEKGDIPEGYSVSREKKERFSLILESASTNQTSMYLCASSSPRVATFSYEQYFGPGTRLTVT.

The rearrangement links TRBV7-2 to TRBJ2-7; D is ambiguous. Trimming cost V 5 bases and J 6 bases, with 11 bases left between them. The CDR3 contains 12 residues. Germline CDR1 SGHTA, CDR2 FQGNSA. This CDR3 reads CASSRKPVEQYF. In DNA form, the CDR3 reads TGTGCCAGCAGCCGTAAGCCGGTCGAGCAGTACTTC.

This clone came up once. The chain joins TRBV6-1 to TRBJ1-2, with a possible D match to TRBD1 (6 bases). Germline values: CDR1 MNHNS, CDR2 SASEGT. There are 12 residues in the CDR3. The V end was cut by 6 bases, the J end by 7 bases, with 12 bases between. The CDR3 region has the DNA TGTGCCAGCAGCGCACAGGGTATTGGCTACACCTTC. It specifies CASSAQGIGYTF.

The CDR3 spells CASASLGRPKETQYF. The CDR3 nucleotides read TGTGCCAGCGCGAGCCTCGGGCGACCTAAGGAGACCCAGTACTTC. This chain joins TRBV6-1 and TRBJ2-5; no clear D gene. V was pared by 8 bases and J by 5 bases, with 21 bases between. Germline CDR1 MNHNS, CDR2 SASEGT. The CDR3 is made up of 15 amino acids.

The V gene is TRBV7-9, the J gene TRBJ1-1, with TRBD1 as a possible D gene (6 bases). The germline gives CDR1 SEHNR, CDR2 FQNEAQ (reference sequence). The CDR3 runs 14 residues. V lost 2 bases and J lost 5, with 12 bases in between. This CDR3 reads CASSLREGGTEAFF. The CDR3 DNA is TGTGCCAGCAGCTTAAGGGAGGGGGGAACTGAAGCTTTCTTT.

The V and J genes are TRBV19 and TRBJ2-1, with 7 nucleotides matching TRBD2. The junction had 6 bases not matched to a gene; V was cut back by 4 bases and J by 3 bases. CDR1 is LNHDA and CDR2 is SQIVND in the germline V gene (reference sequence). The CDR3 sequence is 15 residues long. CDR3: CASSSGRLNYNEQFF. In DNA form, the CDR3 reads TGTGCCAGTAGTAGCGGGAGACTCAACTACAATGAGCAGTTCTTC. The full variable domain, its missing parts supplied by reference TRBV19 and TRBJ2-1, is DGGITQSPKYLFRKEGQNVTLSCEQNLNHDAMYWYRQDPGQGLRLIYYSQIVNDFQKGDIAEGYSVSREKKESFPLTVTSAQKNPTAFYLCASSSGRLNYNEQFFGPGTRLTVL.

V is TRBV7-6 and J is TRBJ2-3; 7 positions agree with TRBD2. The germline CDR1 and CDR2 sequences are SGHVS and FNYEAQ. Trimming took 2 bases from V and 5 from J; bases not matched to a gene: 1. The CDR3 is 13 amino acids. The CDR3 protein is CASSLTGGDTQYF. The CDR3, as DNA: TGTGCCAGCAGCTTAACGGGAGGAGATACGCAGTATTTT.